One sample yielded the 13 T cell receptor beta chains listed below, sequenced in a study of beta chain features in type 1 diabetes. Sequenced material consisted of expressed TCRB transcripts (all of the isolated RNA was reverse transcribed). Generated by immunoSEQ multiplex PCR, the TCRdb table keeps only in-frame clones and is missing some. The table shows roughly 300,000 clones, with less than 15% occurring only once. Sequencing was performed on central memory CD4+ T cells from blood. These receptors originate from a man aged 30-40 years in good health.

The V and J genes are TRBV9 and TRBJ2-1; TRBD1 matches 7 bases. This CDR3 spans 15 amino acids. Germline V gene sequence: CDR1 SGDLS, CDR2 YYNGEE. V lost 0 bases to trimming and J lost 7 bases; unmatched junction nucleotides: 7. CDR3 protein: CASSVDRGFGNEQFF. CDR3 in DNA: TGTGCCAGCAGCGTAGACAGGGGTTTTGGTAATGAGCAGTTCTTC.

The chain carries TRBV2 and TRBJ2-1; D might be TRBD1 or TRBD2, each matching 5 bases. Germline-derived CDR1 and CDR2 are SNHLY and FYNNEI. The V end lost 6 bases, the J end lost 9 bases, and 18 bases lay between the germline ends. There are 14 residues in the CDR3. CDR3 amino acids: CASSEGRDRGEQFF. The DNA for the CDR3 is TGTGCCAGCAGCGAGGGTAGGGACCGGGGTGAGCAGTTCTTC.

This clone came up a few times. The V and J genes are TRBV19 and TRBJ2-7; possibly TRBD2 for D (6 bases). This CDR3 has 15 amino acids. Trimming took off 6 bases at V and 9 bases at J, with 24 bases between the two ends. The germline CDR1 and CDR2 sequences are LNHDA and SQIVND (reference sequence). The CDR3 sequence: CASSLQMGTASAQYF. CDR3 nucleotide sequence: TGTGCCAGTAGCCTTCAAATGGGGACGGCTAGCGCGCAGTACTTC.

This clone was detected a few times. The chain uses TRBV20-1 and TRBJ2-5; no definite D call. Germline CDR1 reads DFQATT; CDR2 reads SNEGSKA (reference sequence). The CDR3 is 8 residues long. The V end lost 7 bases, the J end lost 9 bases, and 6 bases lay between the germline ends. The CDR3 protein is CSGRAQYF. For the CDR3, the DNA is TGCAGTGGCCGGGCCCAGTACTTC.

This clone was seen a few times. This rearrangement joins TRBV18 to TRBJ2-7; 7 bases are a match to TRBD2. Looked up from germline, CDR1 is KGHSH and CDR2 is LQKENI. Trimming cost V 3 bases and J 3 bases; bases outside gene matches: 5. The CDR3 runs to 14 residues. CDR3 residues: CASSPTGGSYEQYV. CDR3 DNA: TGTGCCAGCTCACCGACGGGCGGGAGCTACGAGCAGTACGTC.

This clone came up a few times. This specimen includes other DNA sequences encoding the same CDR3. The chain joins TRBV7-2 to TRBJ2-7, with 9 positions matching TRBD2. The trim removed 1 base at V and 7 bases at J, leaving 8 bases unmatched. The CDR3 loop spans 15 amino acids. Germline CDR1 reads SGHTA; CDR2 reads FQGNSA. CDR3 DNA sequence: TGTGCCAGCAGCTTAGAACTCGCGGGGGGGTGGGAGCAGTACTTC. This sequence encodes CASSLELAGGWEQYF.

The V and J genes are TRBV9 and TRBJ1-1; D is ambiguous. CDR3 length equals 13 residues. Germline CDR1 and CDR2: SGDLS and YYNGEE. Trimming shortened V by 0 bases and J by 4 bases, and 7 bases separated the two germline ends. The CDR3 DNA reads TGTGCCAGCAGCGTAGATCCTGTCACTGAAGCTTTCTTT. This sequence encodes CASSVDPVTEAFF. Looking up the rest from reference TRBV9 and TRBJ1-1 gives the full variable domain: DSGVTQTPKHLITATGQRVTLRCSPRSGDLSVYWYQQSLDQGLQFLIQYYNGEERAKGNILERFSAQQFPDLHSELNLSSLELGDSALYFCASSVDPVTEAFFGQGTRLTVV.

This clone was seen ten or more times. The CDR3 nucleotides are TGTGCCAGTAAGGGACAGGGGCTACAGCCCCAGCATTTT. Translating it yields CASKGQGLQPQHF. This chain links TRBV19 with TRBJ1-5; 10 bases are a match to TRBD1. V gave up 7 bases and J gave up 7 bases; unmatched junction bases: 4. This CDR3 is built from 13 residues. In germline, CDR1 is LNHDA, CDR2 SQIVND (reference sequence).

V and J are TRBV11-2 and TRBJ2-1; tentatively, D is TRBD2 (5 bases). Germline V gene data show CDR1 as SGHAT and CDR2 as FQNNGV. The CDR3 has 13 residues. V was pared by 10 bases and J by 4 bases, with 14 bases between. CDR3 residues: CATGSTPYNEQFF. The CDR3 DNA follows: TGTGCCACGGGATCTACTCCGTACAATGAGCAGTTCTTC.

V usage is TRBV11-2 and J usage is TRBJ2-1, with 7 bases matching TRBD1. Germline values: CDR1 SGHAT, CDR2 FQNNGV. Germline trimming cut 5 bases from V and 9 bases from J; bases unmatched to any gene: 7. The CDR3 loop spans 13 amino acids. This CDR3 reads CASSLDRAGEQFF. In DNA form, the CDR3 reads TGTGCCAGCAGCCTCGACAGGGCTGGTGAGCAGTTCTTC. The full variable domain, its missing parts supplied by reference TRBV11-2 and TRBJ2-1, is EAGVAQSPRYKIIEKRQSVAFWCNPISGHATLYWYQQILGQGPKLLIQFQNNGVVDDSQLPKDRFSAERLKGVDSTLKIQPAKLEDSAVYLCASSLDRAGEQFFGPGTRLTVL.

This clone was picked up a small number of times. V is TRBV21-1 and J is TRBJ1-5. TRBV21-1 represents a pseudogene. The CDR3 is 13 residues long. CDR3 residues: CASSKMRNQPQHF. The DNA of the CDR3 is TGTGCCAGCAGCAAAATGAGGAATCAGCCCCAGCATTTT.

The J gene is TRBJ1-1, the V gene TRBV18; D not resolved. There are 13 residues in the CDR3. V lost 4 bases to trimming and J lost 1 base, with 7 bases between them. Germline CDR1 KGHSH, CDR2 LQKENI. The CDR3 region is CASSLTRNTEAFF. CDR3 nucleotides: TGTGCCAGCTCACTGACTCGGAACACTGAAGCTTTCTTT.

This chain links TRBV23-1 with TRBJ2-2; D is perhaps TRBD2 (5 bases). TRBV23-1 is an open reading frame whose function is uncertain. This CDR3 contains 16 residues. The V gene lost 6 bases and the J gene lost 2 bases, with 16 bases spanning the gap. CDR3 in DNA: TGCGCCAGCAGCGAAGATCTCCGGGAAAACACCGGGGAGCTGTTTTTT. It translates to CASSEDLRENTGELFF.